This T cell receptor beta chain was captured by sequencing in a study of breast tumors, draining lymph nodes, adjacent tissues. This CDR3 is built from 16 residues. V was cut by 1 base and J by 7 bases, with 16 bases left in between. The V gene's germline CDR1 is LGHNA and CDR2 YNFKEQ. TCRdb ran MiXCR on the multiplex PCR reads and lists one entry per CDR3 protein. This table has under 20,000 distinct CDR3 sequences, about 64% appearing once. This receptor was obtained from a female donor with breast cancer. Some clones in this sample may be carry-over from other donors' samples. Sequencing was performed on tumor-adjacent breast tissue. The chain couples TRBV4-2 to TRBJ2-2; D gene unclear. This chain's CDR3 is CASSQGRTTMDGELFF. DNA of the CDR3: TGTGCCAGCAGCCAAGGGCGGACCACTATGGACGGGGAGCTGTTTTTT.